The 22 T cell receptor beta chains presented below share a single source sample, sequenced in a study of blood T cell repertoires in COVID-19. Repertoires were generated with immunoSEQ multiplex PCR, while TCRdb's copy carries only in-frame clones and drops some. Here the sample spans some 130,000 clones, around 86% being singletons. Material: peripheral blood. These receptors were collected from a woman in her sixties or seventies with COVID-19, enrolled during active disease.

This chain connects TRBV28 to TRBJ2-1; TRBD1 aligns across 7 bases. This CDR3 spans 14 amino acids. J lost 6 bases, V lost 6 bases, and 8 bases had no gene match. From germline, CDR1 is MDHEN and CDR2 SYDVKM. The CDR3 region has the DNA TGTGCCAGCAGCCTGATAGGGGGCCCCAATGAGCAGTTCTTC. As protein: CASSLIGGPNEQFF. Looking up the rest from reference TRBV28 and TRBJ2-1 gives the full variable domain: DVKVTQSSRYLVKRTGEKVFLECVQDMDHENMFWYRQDPGLGLRLIYFSYDVKMKEKGDIPEGYSVSREKKERFSLILESASTNQTSMYLCASSLIGGPNEQFFGPGTRLTVL.

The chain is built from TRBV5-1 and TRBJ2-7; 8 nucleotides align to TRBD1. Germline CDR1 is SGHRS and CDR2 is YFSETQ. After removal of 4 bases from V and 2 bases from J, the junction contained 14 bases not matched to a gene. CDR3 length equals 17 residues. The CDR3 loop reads CASSEGDWTGPTYEQYF. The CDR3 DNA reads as TGCGCCAGCAGCGAAGGGGATTGGACAGGGCCCACCTACGAGCAGTACTTC.

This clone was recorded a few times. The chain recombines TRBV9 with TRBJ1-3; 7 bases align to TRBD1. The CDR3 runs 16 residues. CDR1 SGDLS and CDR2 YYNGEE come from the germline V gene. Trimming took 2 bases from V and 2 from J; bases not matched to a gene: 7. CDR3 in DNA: TGTGCCAGCAGCGTTATAGACAGGGTGGCTGGAAACACCATATATTTT. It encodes CASSVIDRVAGNTIYF.

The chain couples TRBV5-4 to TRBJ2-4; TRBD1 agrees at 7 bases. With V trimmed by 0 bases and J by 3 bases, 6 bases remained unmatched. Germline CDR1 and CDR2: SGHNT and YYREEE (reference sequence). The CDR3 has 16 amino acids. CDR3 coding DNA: TGTGCCAGCAGCTTGGAAGGGGGCGGAATCAAAAACATTCAGTACTTC. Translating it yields CASSLEGGGIKNIQYF.

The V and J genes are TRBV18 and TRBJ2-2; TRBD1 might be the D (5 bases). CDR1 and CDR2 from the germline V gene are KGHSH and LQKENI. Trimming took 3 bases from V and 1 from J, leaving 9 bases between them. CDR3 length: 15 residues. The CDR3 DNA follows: TGTGCCAGCTCACCGGGGCAGGGGAACACCGGGGAGCTGTTTTTT. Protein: CASSPGQGNTGELFF.

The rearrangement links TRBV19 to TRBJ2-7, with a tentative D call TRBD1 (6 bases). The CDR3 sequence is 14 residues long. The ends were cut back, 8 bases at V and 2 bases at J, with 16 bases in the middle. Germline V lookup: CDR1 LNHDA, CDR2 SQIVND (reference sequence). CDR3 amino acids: CASRETGGPYEQYF. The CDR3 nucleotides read TGTGCCAGTCGCGAGACAGGTGGCCCCTACGAGCAGTACTTC.

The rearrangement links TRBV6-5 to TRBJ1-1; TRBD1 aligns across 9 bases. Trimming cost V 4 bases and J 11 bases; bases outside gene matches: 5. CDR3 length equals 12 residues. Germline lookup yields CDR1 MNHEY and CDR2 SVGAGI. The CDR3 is CASSFTDRGAFF. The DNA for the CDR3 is TGTGCCAGCAGTTTTACGGACAGGGGCGCTTTCTTT.

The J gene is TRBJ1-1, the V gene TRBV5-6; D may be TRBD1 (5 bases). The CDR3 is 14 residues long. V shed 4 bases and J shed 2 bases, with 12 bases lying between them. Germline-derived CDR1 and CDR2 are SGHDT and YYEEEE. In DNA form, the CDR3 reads TGTGCCAGCAGCCCAATGACAGTTAACACTGAAGCTTTCTTT. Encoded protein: CASSPMTVNTEAFF.

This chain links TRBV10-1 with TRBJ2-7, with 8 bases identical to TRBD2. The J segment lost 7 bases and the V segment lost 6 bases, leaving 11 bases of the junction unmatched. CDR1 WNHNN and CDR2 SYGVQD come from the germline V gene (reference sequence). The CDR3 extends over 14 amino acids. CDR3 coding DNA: TGCGCCAGCAGGAGCGAGCGGGGGACGGGGGAGCAGTACTTC. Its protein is CASRSERGTGEQYF.

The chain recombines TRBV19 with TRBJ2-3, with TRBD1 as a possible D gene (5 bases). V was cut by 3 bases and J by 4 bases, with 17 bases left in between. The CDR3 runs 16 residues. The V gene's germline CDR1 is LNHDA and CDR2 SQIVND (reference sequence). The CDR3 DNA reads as TGTGCCAGTAGTATGCGATCAGGGTCCCCCCCAGATACGCAGTATTTT. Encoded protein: CASSMRSGSPPDTQYF.

The CDR3 sequence is CASSAPLTGGVRNTIYF. DNA of the CDR3: TGTGCCAGCAGCGCCCCCCTAACAGGGGGCGTGAGAAACACCATATATTTT. The chain has TRBV9 and TRBJ1-3; 9 bases fit TRBD1. The germline CDR1 and CDR2 sequences are SGDLS and YYNGEE. This CDR3 has 17 amino acids. V was clipped by 3 bases and J by 5 bases; unmatched bases: 12.

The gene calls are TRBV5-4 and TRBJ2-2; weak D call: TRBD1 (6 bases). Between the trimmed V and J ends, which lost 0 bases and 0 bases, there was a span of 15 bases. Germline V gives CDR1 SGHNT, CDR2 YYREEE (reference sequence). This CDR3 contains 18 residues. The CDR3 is CASSLVMGAGTNTGELFF. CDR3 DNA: TGTGCCAGCAGCTTGGTCATGGGGGCCGGTACGAACACCGGGGAGCTGTTTTTT.

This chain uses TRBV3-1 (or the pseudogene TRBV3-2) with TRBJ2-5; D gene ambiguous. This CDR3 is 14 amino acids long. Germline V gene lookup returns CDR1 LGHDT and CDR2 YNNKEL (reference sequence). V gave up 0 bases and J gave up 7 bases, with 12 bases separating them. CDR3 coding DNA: TGTGCCAGCAGCCAAGAGGGCAGCTTCGGGACCCAGTACTTC. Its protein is CASSQEGSFGTQYF.

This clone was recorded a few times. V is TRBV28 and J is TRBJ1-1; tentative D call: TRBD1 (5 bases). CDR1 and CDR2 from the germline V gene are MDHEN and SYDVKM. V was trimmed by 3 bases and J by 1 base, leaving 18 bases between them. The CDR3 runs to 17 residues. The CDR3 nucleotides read TGTGCCAGCAGTTTCTGGGGGGATTGGTCCAAGAACACTGAAGCTTTCTTT. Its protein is CASSFWGDWSKNTEAFF. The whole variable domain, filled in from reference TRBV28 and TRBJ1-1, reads DVKVTQSSRYLVKRTGEKVFLECVQDMDHENMFWYRQDPGLGLRLIYFSYDVKMKEKGDIPEGYSVSREKKERFSLILESASTNQTSMYLCASSFWGDWSKNTEAFFGQGTRLTVV.

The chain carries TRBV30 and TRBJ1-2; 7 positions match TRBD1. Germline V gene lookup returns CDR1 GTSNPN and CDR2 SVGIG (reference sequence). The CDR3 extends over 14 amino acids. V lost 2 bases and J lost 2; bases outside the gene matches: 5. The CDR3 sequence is CAWSFAGGNYGYTF. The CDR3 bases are TGTGCCTGGAGTTTTGCAGGGGGGAACTATGGCTACACCTTC.

The DNA for the CDR3 is TGTGCCAGCAGCCAGGGGGACAGGGCCTACAATGAGCAGTTCTTC. It encodes CASSQGDRAYNEQFF. The chain links TRBV7-9 to TRBJ2-1; 9 bases align to TRBD1. The CDR3 contains 15 residues. V was clipped by 5 bases and J by 2 bases; unmatched bases: 4. CDR1 is SEHNR and CDR2 is FQNEAQ in the germline V gene (reference sequence).

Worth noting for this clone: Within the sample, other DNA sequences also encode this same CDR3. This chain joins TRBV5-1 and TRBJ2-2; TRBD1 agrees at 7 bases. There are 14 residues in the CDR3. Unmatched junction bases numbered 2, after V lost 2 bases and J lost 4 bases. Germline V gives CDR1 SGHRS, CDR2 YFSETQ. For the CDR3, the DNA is TGCGCCAGCAGCTTACAGGGGAGCACCGGGGAGCTGTTTTTT. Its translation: CASSLQGSTGELFF.

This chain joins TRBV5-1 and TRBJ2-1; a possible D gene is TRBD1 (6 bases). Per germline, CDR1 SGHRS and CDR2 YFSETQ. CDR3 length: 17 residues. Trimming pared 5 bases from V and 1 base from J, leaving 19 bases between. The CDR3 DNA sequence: TGCGCCAGCAGGGCTGCTTGGGGGCAGGCTTCCTACAATGAGCAGTTCTTC. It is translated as CASRAAWGQASYNEQFF.

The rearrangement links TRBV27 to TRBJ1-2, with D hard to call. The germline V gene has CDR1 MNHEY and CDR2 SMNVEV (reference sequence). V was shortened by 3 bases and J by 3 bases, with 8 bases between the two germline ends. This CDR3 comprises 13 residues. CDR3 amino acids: CASSFGPDYGYTF. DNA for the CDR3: TGTGCCAGCAGTTTTGGGCCAGACTATGGCTACACCTTC.

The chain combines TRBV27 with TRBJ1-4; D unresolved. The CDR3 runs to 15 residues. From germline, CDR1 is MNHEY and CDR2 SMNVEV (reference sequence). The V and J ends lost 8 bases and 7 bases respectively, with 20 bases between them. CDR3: CASRPRERAVEKLFF. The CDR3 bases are TGTGCCAGCCGCCCGAGGGAGAGGGCTGTTGAAAAACTGTTTTTT. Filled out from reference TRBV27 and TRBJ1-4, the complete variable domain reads EAQVTQNPRYLITVTGKKLTVTCSQNMNHEYMSWYRQDPGLGLRQIYYSMNVEVTDKGDVPEGYKVSRKEKRNFPLILESPSPNQTSLYFCASRPRERAVEKLFFGSGTQLSVL.

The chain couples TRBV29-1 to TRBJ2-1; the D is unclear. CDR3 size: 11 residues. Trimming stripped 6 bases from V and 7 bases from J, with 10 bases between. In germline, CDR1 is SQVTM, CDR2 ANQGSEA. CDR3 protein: CSVQTGNEQFF. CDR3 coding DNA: TGCAGCGTCCAGACGGGTAATGAGCAGTTCTTC.

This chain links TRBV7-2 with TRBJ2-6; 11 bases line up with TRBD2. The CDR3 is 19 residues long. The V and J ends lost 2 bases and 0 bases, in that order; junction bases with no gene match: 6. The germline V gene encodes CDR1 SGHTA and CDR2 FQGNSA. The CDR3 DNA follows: TGTGCCAGCAGCTTACACTCCACTAGCGGGGGCTCTGGGGCCAACGTCCTGACTTTC. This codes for CASSLHSTSGGSGANVLTF.